Presented here are 10 T cell receptor beta chains from one specimen sequenced in a study of blood T cell repertoires in COVID-19. TCRdb's copy holds only in-frame clones and misses some; the assay was immunoSEQ multiplex PCR. The sample lists 200,000 or so clones, 65% to 85% occurring once. The specimen sequenced was PBMCs or T cells enriched from blood (not recorded which). Every receptor here comes from a man between 35 and 55 years old who had recovered from COVID-19.

V gene TRBV5-1 combines with J gene TRBJ2-5, with D perhaps TRBD1 (6 bases). Germline CDR1 SGHRS, CDR2 YFSETQ. V was pared by 7 bases and J by 2 bases, with 9 bases between. The CDR3 is made up of 12 amino acids. CDR3 sequence: CASRQEQETQYF. The CDR3 DNA reads TGCGCCAGCCGACAGGAACAAGAGACCCAGTACTTC.

In its sample, this clone was seen a few times. This chain uses TRBV19 with TRBJ1-1; perhaps TRBD1 as D (6 bases). This CDR3 region has 14 residues. The germline CDR1 and CDR2 sequences are LNHDA and SQIVND (reference sequence). Deletions cut 5 bases from V and 4 bases from J, with 14 bases between. CDR3 in amino acids: CASSLQAGVTEAFF. DNA of the CDR3: TGTGCCAGTAGTTTACAGGCAGGGGTCACTGAAGCTTTCTTT.

The genes are TRBV7-9 and TRBJ1-5; D is perhaps TRBD1 (6 bases). Trimming took 11 bases from V and 5 from J, leaving 19 bases between them. Germline CDR1 and CDR2: SEHNR and FQNEAQ (reference sequence). The CDR3 runs to 14 residues. DNA for the CDR3: TGTGCCGCCGGGGGGGGGCAATTCGATCAGCCCCAGCATTTT. This codes for CAAGGGQFDQPQHF.

The chain is built from TRBV12-3 or TRBV12-4 and TRBJ1-2; no clear D gene. Trimming took 1 base from V and 4 from J, leaving 7 bases between them. The CDR3 extends over 13 amino acids. CDR3 bases: TGTGCCAGCAGTTTAGGGGCCTCCTATGGCTACACCTTC. It translates to CASSLGASYGYTF.

V is TRBV1 and J is TRBJ1-2. TRBV1 is classified as a pseudogene. CDR3 length equals 11 residues. In DNA, the CDR3 is TGCACCAGCAGCCACCGGTGGGGCTACACCTTC. This encodes CTSSHRWGYTF.

The chain uses TRBV25-1 and TRBJ1-5; a possible D gene is TRBD1 (6 bases). Germline V gives CDR1 MGHDK, CDR2 SYGVNS. Trimming removed 2 bases at V and 7 bases at J, with 12 bases between. CDR3 length equals 14 residues. CDR3 sequence: CASSETGNSQPQHF. DNA of the CDR3: TGTGCCAGCAGTGAAACAGGGAACTCGCAGCCCCAGCATTTT.

This chain links TRBV5-1 with TRBJ2-3; D perhaps matches TRBD1 (6 bases). The CDR3 covers 14 residues. The germline gives CDR1 SGHRS, CDR2 YFSETQ. Trimming removed 0 bases from V and 6 bases from J, with 11 bases in between. The CDR3 spells CASSLGYRVDTQYF. The CDR3 DNA follows: TGCGCCAGCAGCTTGGGGTACAGGGTTGATACGCAGTATTTT.

The chain is built from TRBV19 and TRBJ1-2; D uncertain. Germline V gene sequence: CDR1 LNHDA, CDR2 SQIVND (reference sequence). Trimming removed 5 bases from V and 2 bases from J, with 15 bases in between. This CDR3 has 15 residues. CDR3: CASSLTVSGNYGYTF. The CDR3 DNA sequence: TGTGCCAGTAGTCTCACAGTATCGGGGAACTATGGCTACACCTTC.

This chain joins TRBV7-2 and TRBJ2-5; 7 bases fit TRBD1. The CDR3 extends over 14 amino acids. Trimming at V came to 6 bases and at J to 7 bases, leaving 11 bases not matched to a gene. The germline V gene encodes CDR1 SGHTA and CDR2 FQGNSA. The CDR3 here is CASSLSRGFRTQYF. The CDR3 DNA reads as TGTGCCAGCAGTCTGAGCAGGGGGTTTAGGACCCAGTACTTC.

This clone has a handful of counts. This chain joins TRBV14 and TRBJ1-3, with D possibly matching TRBD1 (5 bases). Trimming took off 3 bases at V and 2 bases at J, with 8 bases between the two ends. CDR3 length equals 14 residues. From germline, CDR1 is SGHDN and CDR2 FVKESK. The CDR3 nucleotides are TGTGCCAGCAGCCAGTCGGGGGCTGGAAACACCATATATTTT. Protein: CASSQSGAGNTIYF.